What follows are 32 T cell receptor beta chains derived from one specimen sequenced in a study of T cells in localized non-small cell lung cancer. The data were produced by immunoSEQ multiplex PCR, yet TCRdb's version contains in-frame clones alone and is incomplete. Found here are about 53,000 clones, approximately 88% of them singletons; the top ten hold about 17%. Sequencing used peripheral blood mononuclear cells, obtained before any cancer treatment. The receptors were gathered from a man aged 40 to 70 with stage III lung adenocarcinoma.

The V call is TRBV5-6, the J call TRBJ1-1, with 7 bases aligning to TRBD1. The CDR3 consists of 16 residues. In germline, CDR1 is SGHDT, CDR2 YYEEEE. V shed 2 bases, J shed 1 base, and the junction held 8 bases outside the gene matches. The CDR3 DNA reads as TGTGCCAGCAGCTTCGAGGGGGCAAGTGCGAACACTGAAGCTTTCTTT. It yields the protein CASSFEGASANTEAFF.

The rearrangement links TRBV6-1 to TRBJ2-7; tentative D call: TRBD2 (5 bases). The CDR3 totals 11 residues. Germline V gives CDR1 MNHNS, CDR2 SASEGT. V was cut by 8 bases and J by 5 bases, with 10 bases left in between. The CDR3 nucleotides are TGTGCCAGCTCCCCCGGGGACGAGCAGTACTTC. As protein: CASSPGDEQYF.

The chain has TRBV5-8 and TRBJ1-2, with unresolved D. Per germline, CDR1 SGHTS and CDR2 YDEGEE. V lost 4 bases to trimming and J lost 7 bases, with 17 bases between them. The CDR3 extends over 14 amino acids. The CDR3 coding sequence is TGTGCCAGCAGCCTCGACTTAACTTGGGTTGGCTACACCTTC. It translates to CASSLDLTWVGYTF.

This clone was picked up a small number of times. The chain uses TRBV19 and TRBJ1-6, with D possibly matching TRBD1 (6 bases). Germline V lookup: CDR1 LNHDA, CDR2 SQIVND (reference sequence). V lost 3 bases, J lost 7 bases, and 19 bases lay in between. CDR3 length: 17 amino acids. Here the CDR3 DNA reads TGTGCCAGTAGTATGGGTTGGTTAGGGGGTGAGAATTCACCCCTCCACTTT. Translation: CASSMGWLGGENSPLHF.

The chain carries TRBV2 and TRBJ2-1; D unresolved. The length of the CDR3 is 13 residues. The V and J ends lost 7 bases and 4 bases respectively, with 11 bases between them. Per germline, CDR1 SNHLY and CDR2 FYNNEI. The chain's CDR3 is CASIPGRYNEQFF. Here the CDR3 DNA reads TGTGCCAGCATTCCCGGACGGTACAATGAGCAGTTCTTC.

This clone was counted only a few times. The rearrangement uses TRBV11-2 and TRBJ2-2; no definite D call. V lost 5 bases, J lost 0 bases, and 7 bases lay in between. This CDR3 contains 14 residues. Germline-derived CDR1 and CDR2 are SGHAT and FQNNGV. CDR3: CASSRSSNTGELFF. The DNA of the CDR3 is TGTGCCAGCAGCCGTTCTTCGAACACCGGGGAGCTGTTTTTT.

This clone was seen once. CDR3 DNA: TGTGCCAGTTCCTCTAGCGGGAGTGGATACAATGAGCAGTTCTTC. Residues: CASSSSGSGYNEQFF. The V gene is TRBV19, the J gene TRBJ2-1; 10 nucleotides match TRBD2. The CDR3 totals 15 residues. The germline gives CDR1 LNHDA, CDR2 SQIVND (reference sequence). Germline trimming cut 8 bases from V and 4 bases from J; bases unmatched to any gene: 8.

The rearrangement uses TRBV5-6 and TRBJ1-4; 9 nucleotides align to TRBD1. J was trimmed by 0 bases and V by 0 bases; bases with no gene match: 6. The CDR3 has 18 amino acids. CDR1 and CDR2 (germline): SGHDT, YYEEEE. The CDR3 DNA is TGTGCCAGCAGCTTGGTGAGGGGACAGGGAGCAACTAATGAAAAACTGTTTTTT. This translates into CASSLVRGQGATNEKLFF.

The rearrangement uses TRBV7-3 and TRBJ1-1, with D uncertain. This CDR3 has 13 residues. CDR1 is SGHTA, CDR2 FQGTGA, per germline. Deletions cut 1 base from V and 3 bases from J, with 6 bases between. CDR3 nucleotides: TGTGCCAGCAGCTTAAATGGGGACACTGAAGCTTTCTTT. Its protein is CASSLNGDTEAFF. The complete variable domain, with remaining parts taken from reference TRBV7-3 and TRBJ1-1, reads GAGVSQTPSNKVTEKGKYVELRCDPISGHTALYWYRQSLGQGPEFLIYFQGTGAADDSGLPNDRFFAVRPEGSVSTLKIQRTERGDSAVYLCASSLNGDTEAFFGQGTRLTVV.

This sequence joins TRBV5-6 and TRBJ2-3; D remains ambiguous. CDR1 is SGHDT and CDR2 is YYEEEE in the germline V gene. With 2 bases removed from V and 0 bases from J, the gap between germline ends came to 13 bases. The CDR3 has 16 amino acids. CDR3 loop: CASSFSLAPSTDTQYF. As DNA, the CDR3 is TGTGCCAGCAGCTTCTCTTTGGCTCCTAGCACAGATACGCAGTATTTT.

V is TRBV5-4 and J is TRBJ2-1, with TRBD2 matching over 13 bases. Germline V gene sequence: CDR1 SGHNT, CDR2 YYREEE (reference sequence). The CDR3 extends over 16 amino acids. V was clipped by 3 bases and J by 6 bases; unmatched bases: 6. CDR3 protein: CASSSGTSGIPNEQFF. CDR3 in DNA: TGTGCCAGCAGCTCTGGGACTAGCGGGATTCCCAATGAGCAGTTCTTC.

CDR3 loop: CASALDRYNSPLHF. The DNA of the CDR3 is TGTGCCAGCGCGCTTGACCGCTATAATTCACCCCTCCACTTT. V is TRBV25-1 and J is TRBJ1-6; D ambiguous. Germline loops: CDR1 MGHDK, CDR2 SYGVNS. V lost 8 bases, J lost 3 bases, and 11 bases lay in between. This CDR3 is 14 amino acids long.

The rearrangement uses TRBV27 and TRBJ2-1; possibly TRBD1 or TRBD2 for D (6 bases each). Trimming took off 1 base at V and 7 bases at J, with 14 bases between the two ends. The CDR3 is 15 amino acids. The germline CDR1 and CDR2 sequences are MNHEY and SMNVEV (reference sequence). The CDR3 reads CASSLLGGAANEQFF. The CDR3, as DNA: TGTGCCAGCAGTTTATTGGGGGGCGCCGCGAATGAGCAGTTCTTC.

This clone is a singleton in its sample. The chain employs TRBV7-7 and TRBJ2-3; D may correspond to TRBD1 or TRBD2 (6 bases each). This CDR3 has 16 residues. V shed 5 bases and J shed 0 bases, with 15 bases lying between them. CDR1 is SSHAT and CDR2 is FNYEAQ in the germline V gene (reference sequence). Here the CDR3 DNA reads TGTGCCAGCAGCCCGGCCGGGGGCTTCAGCACAGATACGCAGTATTTT. This sequence encodes CASSPAGGFSTDTQYF.

This chain uses TRBV7-9 with TRBJ2-3, with D uncertain. Germline CDR1 and CDR2: SEHNR and FQNEAQ (reference sequence). Trimming cost V 3 bases and J 9 bases, with 10 bases left between them. This CDR3 is built from 12 residues. CDR3 sequence: CASSFDSTTQYF. The CDR3 DNA is TGTGCCAGCAGCTTCGACTCCACAACGCAGTATTTT.

The V gene is TRBV29-1, the J gene TRBJ2-2, with D maybe TRBD1 (6 bases). V was trimmed by 6 bases and J by 1 base, leaving 6 bases between them. In germline, CDR1 is SQVTM, CDR2 ANQGSEA. This CDR3 comprises 12 residues. The DNA of the CDR3 is TGCAGCGTACAGGGGAACACCGGGGAGCTGTTTTTT. Protein sequence: CSVQGNTGELFF.

V is TRBV2 and J is TRBJ2-7, with 8 bases lining up with TRBD1. There are 14 residues in the CDR3. V lost 3 bases to trimming and J lost 1 base; unmatched junction nucleotides: 2. The germline V gene encodes CDR1 SNHLY and CDR2 FYNNEI. The CDR3 loop is CASSDWTGSYEQYF. CDR3 DNA sequence: TGTGCCAGCAGTGATTGGACAGGGTCCTACGAGCAGTACTTC.

J is TRBJ2-5 and V is TRBV7-3; TRBD2 matches at 7 bases. From germline, CDR1 is SGHTA and CDR2 FQGTGA. This CDR3 is built from 15 residues. V lost 5 bases, J lost 5 bases, and 11 bases stayed unmatched. The CDR3 is CASSPSSGLGETQYF. CDR3 nucleotide sequence: TGTGCCAGCAGCCCCAGTAGCGGGCTAGGGGAGACCCAGTACTTC.

The chain is built from TRBV2 and TRBJ2-7, with a possible D match to TRBD2 (5 bases). CDR1 SNHLY and CDR2 FYNNEI come from the germline V gene. Trimming cost V 7 bases and J 7 bases, with 11 bases left between them. The CDR3 totals 11 residues. Here the CDR3 DNA reads TGTGCCAGCACTCTAGCTGGGGAGCAGTACTTC. This codes for CASTLAGEQYF.

In regard to this clone: No conserved phenylalanine or tryptophan ends this CDR3, so it is likely a read error. This chain links TRBV5-6 with TRBJ1-2; 7 nucleotides agree with TRBD1. V dropped 1 base and J dropped 8; count of bases not matched to a gene: 2. Germline CDR1 is SGHDT and CDR2 is YYEEEE. This CDR3 is 12 amino acids long. The CDR3 region has the DNA TGTGCCAGCAGCTTGACAGGGGAAGGCTACACCCTC. Protein sequence: CASSLTGEGYTL.

The chain employs TRBV5-8 and TRBJ2-7; D unresolved. CDR3 length: 14 residues. Germline CDR1 SGHTS, CDR2 YDEGEE. V was trimmed by 4 bases and J by 2 bases, leaving 13 bases between them. The CDR3 sequence is CASSPPTAPYEQYF. The DNA for the CDR3 is TGTGCCAGCAGCCCCCCAACGGCACCCTACGAGCAGTACTTC. The variable domain in full, completed from reference TRBV5-8 and TRBJ2-7, reads EAGVTQSPTHLIKTRGQQATLRCSPISGHTSVYWYQQALGLGLQFLLWYDEGEERNRGNFPPRFSGRQFPNYSSELNVNALELEDSALYLCASSPPTAPYEQYFGPGTRLTVT.

The chain links TRBV6-5 to TRBJ1-4; TRBD1 matches at 11 bases. CDR3 length: 15 amino acids. The germline CDR1 and CDR2 sequences are MNHEY and SVGAGI. The junction had 9 bases not matched to a gene; V was cut back by 6 bases and J by 9 bases. For the CDR3, the DNA is TGTGCCAGCAGGCCTACAAGGACAGGGGGCAAAAAACTGTTTTTT. Translation: CASRPTRTGGKKLFF.

V is TRBV19 and J is TRBJ2-5, with D tentatively TRBD1 (5 bases). V was cut by 3 bases and J by 5 bases, with 13 bases left in between. The germline gives CDR1 LNHDA, CDR2 SQIVND (reference sequence). The CDR3 covers 14 residues. DNA for the CDR3: TGTGCCAGTAGTATTCAGGGTCCAACGGAGACCCAGTACTTC. It translates to CASSIQGPTETQYF.

This clone was recorded a few times. V gene TRBV19 combines with J gene TRBJ2-5, with a possible D match to TRBD1 (6 bases). The germline V gene has CDR1 LNHDA and CDR2 SQIVND (reference sequence). Between the trimmed V and J ends, which lost 3 bases and 4 bases, there was a span of 9 bases. CDR3 length equals 13 residues. CDR3 region: CASSIRGGETQYF. The CDR3 coding sequence is TGTGCCAGTAGTATCAGGGGTGGAGAGACCCAGTACTTC.

This rearrangement joins TRBV5-4 to TRBJ2-2; D may be TRBD1 (7 bases). The V gene lost 5 bases and the J gene lost 4 bases, with 21 bases spanning the gap. CDR3 length: 17 amino acids. The V gene's germline CDR1 is SGHNT and CDR2 YYREEE (reference sequence). CDR3 amino acids: CASSPHAEGAITGELFF. The CDR3 region has the DNA TGTGCCAGCAGTCCCCACGCGGAGGGGGCCATCACCGGGGAGCTGTTTTTT.

The sample holds one count of this clone. The chain employs TRBV2 and TRBJ1-4; possible D gene TRBD1, 6 bases. Germline lookup yields CDR1 SNHLY and CDR2 FYNNEI. The V gene lost 1 base and the J gene lost 5 bases, with 17 bases spanning the gap. CDR3 size: 17 residues. CDR3 DNA: TGTGCCAGCAGTGAAGGAGTGGCAGGGGCCCCCAATGAAAAACTGTTTTTT. It yields the protein CASSEGVAGAPNEKLFF.

In its sample, this clone was seen a few times. V and J are TRBV9 and TRBJ2-3; D gene ambiguous. Trimming shortened V by 0 bases and J by 0 bases, and 11 bases separated the two germline ends. The germline V gene encodes CDR1 SGDLS and CDR2 YYNGEE. The CDR3 covers 16 residues. In nucleotides, the CDR3 is TGTGCCAGCAGCGTAGATTACGGGCTTAGCACAGATACGCAGTATTTT. Protein: CASSVDYGLSTDTQYF. Using reference TRBV9 and TRBJ2-3 for the parts outside the CDR3, the full variable domain is DSGVTQTPKHLITATGQRVTLRCSPRSGDLSVYWYQQSLDQGLQFLIQYYNGEERAKGNILERFSAQQFPDLHSELNLSSLELGDSALYFCASSVDYGLSTDTQYFGPGTRLTVL.

Turning to this clone: A far larger clone is off by one base, so a read error is likely. The CDR3 DNA sequence: TGTGCCAGCAGCTTGGCGCAGGGGGTTGGGACAACCTTCGAGCAGTACTTC. It specifies CASSLAQGVGTTFEQYF. This chain uses TRBV5-6 with TRBJ2-7, with 7 bases lining up with TRBD1. CDR1 is SGHDT and CDR2 is YYEEEE in the germline V gene. V shed 0 bases and J 6 bases; nucleotides not matched to a gene: 15. The CDR3 has 17 residues.

The chain carries TRBV29-1 and TRBJ2-3; 9 positions agree with TRBD1. V lost 7 bases to trimming and J lost 4 bases; unmatched junction nucleotides: 9. The germline V gene encodes CDR1 SQVTM and CDR2 ANQGSEA. This CDR3 is built from 14 residues. Written as DNA, the CDR3 is TGCAGCGGGAACAGGGGGCAGTTTGCAGATACGCAGTATTTT. Residues: CSGNRGQFADTQYF.

This rearrangement joins TRBV7-9 to TRBJ1-1, with D possibly TRBD1 on 6 matching bases. This CDR3 spans 13 amino acids. CDR1 is SEHNR and CDR2 is FQNEAQ in the germline V gene (reference sequence). V was trimmed by 5 bases and J by 1 base, leaving 8 bases between them. This CDR3 is CASSRQANTEAFF. The CDR3 DNA reads TGTGCCAGCAGCAGACAGGCGAACACTGAAGCTTTCTTT.

In this sample, this clone turned up a few times. This chain connects TRBV5-8 to TRBJ2-7; 8 bases are shared with TRBD2. CDR1 SGHTS and CDR2 YDEGEE come from the germline V gene. The CDR3 totals 15 residues. After removal of 3 bases from V and 5 bases from J, the junction contained 10 bases not matched to a gene. DNA of the CDR3: TGTGCCAGCAGCTCCCGGGGTAGCGGGATCCACGAGCAGTACTTC. This gives the protein CASSSRGSGIHEQYF.

The genes are TRBV27 and TRBJ2-1; no firm D call. The CDR3 sequence is 17 residues long. V was cut by 3 bases and J by 0 bases, with 15 bases left in between. The germline gives CDR1 MNHEY, CDR2 SMNVEV (reference sequence). CDR3 sequence (DNA): TGTGCCAGCAGTTTTAGGGCAGTCCGACGCTCCTACAATGAGCAGTTCTTC. Translation gives CASSFRAVRRSYNEQFF.